Below are 11 T cell receptor beta chains sequenced from a single sample in a study of neurological immune-mediated disorders. MiXCR was run by TCRdb on the 5' RACE reads, yielding one entry per CDR3 protein. The repertoire holds about 120,000 distinct CDR3 sequences, with 3.2% as singletons. The specimen was PBMCs. These receptors came from a woman in her 30s with multiple sclerosis.

This clonotype was counted at least ten times. The chain couples TRBV7-2 to TRBJ2-1; D gene ambiguous. V shed 6 bases and J shed 5 bases, with 5 bases lying between them. This CDR3 spans 11 amino acids. The germline gives CDR1 SGHTA, CDR2 FQGNSA. CDR3 residues: CASRWDNEQFF. Written as DNA, the CDR3 is TGTGCCAGCAGGTGGGACAATGAGCAGTTCTTC.

This clonotype was picked up many times. The chain joins TRBV25-1 to TRBJ1-5; unclear D gene. Trimming stripped 4 bases from V and 0 bases from J, with 1 base between. The CDR3 consists of 12 residues. The germline V gene encodes CDR1 MGHDK and CDR2 SYGVNS. Written as DNA, the CDR3 is TGTGCCAGCAGTGTTAGCAATCAGCCCCAGCATTTT. It specifies CASSVSNQPQHF.

This clonotype was observed at least ten times. This chain uses TRBV6-2 or TRBV6-3 with TRBJ1-1, with D perhaps matching TRBD1 (6 bases). The CDR3 spans 15 residues. CDR1 and CDR2 (germline): MNHEY, SVGEGT. Trimming removed 1 base at V and 10 bases at J, with 19 bases between. CDR3 DNA: TGTGCCAGCAGTTACTACCGGGACACCACCGACGGAGCTTTCTTT. Encoded protein: CASSYYRDTTDGAFF.

This clonotype was recorded at least ten times. V and J are TRBV9 and TRBJ2-3; D unclear. There are 16 residues in the CDR3. Trimming pared 4 bases from V and 0 bases from J, leaving 15 bases between. CDR1 and CDR2 (germline): SGDLS, YYNGEE. The CDR3 region has the DNA TGTGCCAGCAGCTATGGGCAGATCTTAAGCACAGATACGCAGTATTTT. Translated, it gives CASSYGQILSTDTQYF. Drawing the rest from reference TRBV9 and TRBJ2-3, the complete variable domain is DSGVTQTPKHLITATGQRVTLRCSPRSGDLSVYWYQQSLDQGLQFLIQYYNGEERAKGNILERFSAQQFPDLHSELNLSSLELGDSALYFCASSYGQILSTDTQYFGPGTRLTVL.

In this sample, this clonotype turned up many times. The rearrangement links TRBV5-1 to TRBJ2-4; D unclear. The CDR3 is made up of 15 amino acids. Looked up from germline, CDR1 is SGHRS and CDR2 is YFSETQ. Between the trimmed V and J ends, which lost 2 bases and 0 bases, there was a span of 9 bases. CDR3 loop: CASSFHTEAKNIQYF. The CDR3 nucleotides are TGCGCCAGCAGCTTCCACACAGAAGCCAAAAACATTCAGTACTTC.

The sample holds many counts of this clonotype. The rearrangement links TRBV7-2 to TRBJ2-7; 9 bases map to TRBD2. J gave up 4 bases and V 1 base, and 14 bases lay outside the gene matches. The CDR3 sequence is 18 residues long. Germline CDR1 and CDR2: SGHTA and FQGNSA. CDR3 nucleotides: TGTGCCAGCAGCTTAGAGGTAGCTAGCGGGGTACTAGGGTACGAGCAGTACTTC. Its protein is CASSLEVASGVLGYEQYF.

In this sample, this clonotype turned up many times. The chain couples TRBV12-5 to TRBJ2-5, with TRBD2 matching over 7 bases. V shed 3 bases and J 5 bases; nucleotides not matched to a gene: 9. This CDR3 contains 15 residues. The germline CDR1 and CDR2 sequences are LGHNT and FRNRAP. This CDR3 reads CASGLTAGVMETQYF. In DNA form, the CDR3 reads TGTGCTAGTGGTTTAACGGCGGGAGTAATGGAGACCCAGTACTTC.

In this sample, this clonotype turned up many times. The chain combines TRBV7-2 with TRBJ2-7; the match to TRBD1 covers 12 bases. V shed 5 bases, J shed 4 bases, and the junction held 6 bases outside the gene matches. The CDR3 is made up of 15 amino acids. In germline, CDR1 is SGHTA, CDR2 FQGNSA. The CDR3 DNA sequence: TGTGCCAGCAGCCCGGGGACAGGGGGCATGTACGAGCAGTACTTC. This codes for CASSPGTGGMYEQYF. The whole variable domain, remainder taken from reference TRBV7-2 and TRBJ2-7, is GAGVSQSPSNKVTEKGKDVELRCDPISGHTALYWYRQSLGQGLEFLIYFQGNSAPDKSGLPSDRFSAERTGGSVSTLTIQRTQQEDSAVYLCASSPGTGGMYEQYFGPGTRLTVT.

This clonotype was counted ten times or more. The chain couples TRBV4-3 to TRBJ2-3, with D hard to call. Germline V lookup: CDR1 LGHNA, CDR2 YSLEER. Between the trimmed V and J ends, which lost 4 bases and 0 bases, there was a span of 17 bases. CDR3 size: 17 residues. CDR3: CASSPGQEYTSTDTQYF. The CDR3 DNA follows: TGCGCCAGCAGCCCTGGCCAGGAATATACTAGCACAGATACGCAGTATTTT.

This clonotype was counted many times. The chain is built from TRBV7-6 and TRBJ1-6; unclear D gene. Germline-derived CDR1 and CDR2 are SGHVS and FNYEAQ. CDR3 size: 15 residues. V shed 1 base and J shed 9 bases, with 13 bases lying between them. Written as DNA, the CDR3 is TGTGCCAGCAGCTTAGTTGGTCTGGGCAGTTCACCCCTCCACTTT. This gives the protein CASSLVGLGSSPLHF.

This clonotype was seen repeatedly, ten times or more. The chain combines TRBV14 with TRBJ2-1; D may be TRBD2 (5 bases). Germline V gives CDR1 SGHDN, CDR2 FVKESK. The CDR3 totals 14 residues. Trimming left V 4 bases short and J 4 bases short, with 11 bases between. CDR3 sequence: CASSLPGIYNEQFF. CDR3 DNA: TGTGCCAGCAGCCTTCCCGGGATTTACAATGAGCAGTTCTTC.